Many counts were recorded for the clone carrying this T cell receptor beta chain. Its cognate antigen is unknown. MiXCR was run by TCRdb on the 5' RACE reads, yielding one entry per CDR3 protein. The sample has under 35,000 distinct CDR3 sequences; around 7.2% are singletons. The CDR3 consists of 12 residues. Deletions cut 3 bases from V and 8 bases from J, with 8 bases between. The germline V gene has CDR1 ENHRY and CDR2 SYGVKD. This sample is drawn from a study of CD8 T cells in ankylosing spondylitis. Whole-study results and caveats: Within peripheral blood, clones linked to disease were CD8+ and relatively rare. Reactive arthritis synovial fluid and blood previously showed some of these motif variants. Made up of about eight highly homologous variants, a TCR beta motif appeared characteristic of ankylosing spondylitis blood.

The TCR was taken from a male donor with ankylosing spondylitis or in good health (not recorded which). The V gene is TRBV10-3, the J gene TRBJ2-1; D not resolved. The specimen sequenced was blood, either unsorted or a sorted T cell fraction (not recorded which). The CDR3 DNA follows: TGTGCCATCAGTGACGTCTCCTATGAGCAGTTCTTC. Encoded protein: CAISDVSYEQFF.